This T cell receptor beta chain originates from a study of blood T cell repertoires in COVID-19. Across the study: Donors in the United States, Italy and Spain gave samples during acute or convalescent COVID-19.

Original methodology: Amplification from reference gene primers served as the basis for estimated nucleated cell counts. The table came from immunoSEQ multiplex PCR; TCRdb's copy has only in-frame clones and leaves some out. V and J calls and clone size are as listed in that table; D and trimming were resolved from the DNA. The repertoire holds 250,000 to 400,000 clones, with almost 90% as singletons. Germline V gives CDR1 SQVTM, CDR2 ANQGSEA. Trimming took 6 bases from V and 7 from J; bases not matched to a gene: 8. The CDR3 is 14 residues long. One Seattle source followed patients from active infection through their disease course.

The TCR comes from a young woman with COVID-19, enrolled during active disease. The sample consisted of peripheral blood. V gene TRBV29-1 combines with J gene TRBJ1-4; 10 bases map to TRBD1. The CDR3 spells CSVDQTGGGEKLFF. In DNA form, the CDR3 reads TGCAGCGTGGACCAGACAGGGGGCGGTGAAAAACTGTTTTTT.